These 14 T cell receptor beta chains came from one sample sequenced in a study of shared clonotypes between healthy human individuals. Sequencing used immunoSEQ multiplex PCR; TCRdb keeps in-frame clones, though not all of them. The table has roughly 2.2 million clones, over 90% seen once. The material sequenced was naive CD4+ T cells from PBMCs. The subset was: CD45RA+ positively selected. The receptors here all came from a man younger than 35 in good health. Some clones in this sample may be carry-over from other donors' samples.

The chain is built from TRBV6-5 and TRBJ2-7, with 8 bases lining up with TRBD2. Trimming at V came to 0 bases and at J to 3 bases, leaving 7 bases not matched to a gene. Per germline, CDR1 MNHEY and CDR2 SVGAGI. The CDR3 has 16 amino acids. The CDR3 is CASSYSQTGGLYEQYF. The CDR3 DNA follows: TGTGCCAGCAGTTACTCGCAAACGGGAGGGCTCTACGAGCAGTACTTC.

This clone came up once. V and J are TRBV4-3 and TRBJ2-6; D may be TRBD2 (6 bases). Deletions cut 4 bases from V and 0 bases from J, with 16 bases between. CDR1 and CDR2 (germline): LGHNA, YSLEER. This CDR3 comprises 18 residues. This CDR3 reads CASSPGRGFSSGANVLTF. CDR3 DNA: TGCGCCAGCAGCCCCGGGAGAGGGTTTAGCTCTGGGGCCAACGTCCTGACTTTC.

The V call is TRBV18, the J call TRBJ1-2, with 8 bases matching TRBD1. The ends lost 5 bases at V and 4 bases at J; junction bases unmatched: 6. In germline, CDR1 is KGHSH, CDR2 LQKENI. There are 14 residues in the CDR3. CDR3 protein: CASSSGGVSYGYTF. CDR3 DNA: TGTGCCAGCTCATCAGGGGGCGTTTCCTATGGCTACACCTTC.

Comments on this clone: The sample carries other DNA sequences with the same CDR3. This chain uses TRBV27 with TRBJ2-5; no reliable D call. The CDR3 spans 13 residues. Germline CDR1 reads MNHEY; CDR2 reads SMNVEV (reference sequence). The germline V and J ends were trimmed by 0 bases and 1 base, with 3 bases remaining between them. The CDR3 is CASSLSRQETQYF. In DNA form, the CDR3 reads TGTGCCAGCAGTTTATCCCGCCAAGAGACCCAGTACTTC.

The sample holds a few counts of this clone. The genes are TRBV2 and TRBJ1-1, with a weak D call TRBD1 (5 bases). Trimming removed 2 bases from V and 11 bases from J, with 9 bases in between. Germline CDR1 reads SNHLY; CDR2 reads FYNNEI. The CDR3 sequence is 11 residues long. CDR3 sequence: CASSETGLAFF. The DNA for the CDR3 is TGTGCCAGCAGTGAAACAGGATTGGCTTTCTTT. Full variable domain (missing parts from reference TRBV2 and TRBJ1-1): EPEVTQTPSHQVTQMGQEVILRCVPISNHLYFYWYRQILGQKVEFLVSFYNNEISEKSEIFDDQFSVERPDGSNFTLKIRSTKLEDSAMYFCASSETGLAFFGQGTRLTVV.

The gene calls are TRBV5-5 and TRBJ1-1; possibly TRBD1 for D (6 bases). V shed 0 bases and J shed 3 bases, with 15 bases lying between them. CDR3 length: 16 amino acids. Germline V gives CDR1 SGHKS, CDR2 YYEKEE (reference sequence). The CDR3 coding sequence is TGTGCCAGCAGCTTGGACGGCAGGGGAGGGGACACTGAAGCTTTCTTT. Encoded protein: CASSLDGRGGDTEAFF.

The chain links TRBV19 to TRBJ2-7; TRBD1 might be the D (6 bases). Germline CDR1 LNHDA, CDR2 SQIVND (reference sequence). This CDR3 spans 13 amino acids. V lost 5 bases and J 3 bases, leaving 11 bases between the germline ends. The CDR3 here is CASSRDKHYEQYF. In nucleotides, the CDR3 is TGTGCCAGTAGTCGGGACAAGCACTACGAGCAGTACTTC.

V and J are TRBV15 and TRBJ1-2, with D hard to call. V lost 0 bases and J 3 bases, leaving 11 bases between the germline ends. Germline assignment: CDR1 LNHNV and CDR2 YYDKDF (reference sequence). There are 15 residues in the CDR3. CDR3 DNA: TGTGCCACCAGCAGAGACTATACATATCACTATGGCTACACCTTC. This sequence encodes CATSRDYTYHYGYTF.

This clone was seen a single time. The chain has TRBV7-9 and TRBJ2-1; TRBD2 matches 7 bases. The CDR3 is 16 amino acids. After removal of 5 bases from V and 2 bases from J, the junction contained 9 bases not matched to a gene. CDR1 and CDR2 from the germline V gene are SEHNR and FQNEAQ (reference sequence). This CDR3 reads CASSPWGGGAYNEQFF. The DNA for the CDR3 is TGTGCCAGCAGCCCATGGGGCGGGGGAGCCTACAATGAGCAGTTCTTC.

CDR3 residues: CASSEYRRGETQYF. The CDR3 bases are TGTGCCAGTAGTGAATACAGGAGAGGGGAGACCCAGTACTTC. The V call is TRBV19, the J call TRBJ2-5; D may match TRBD1 or TRBD2 (5 bases each). Germline V gene data show CDR1 as LNHDA and CDR2 as SQIVND (reference sequence). Trimming left V 5 bases short and J 5 bases short, with 15 bases between. This CDR3 is 14 amino acids long.

This chain connects TRBV19 to TRBJ1-5; D not resolved. CDR3 length equals 13 residues. The V end was cut by 3 bases, the J end by 10 bases, with 13 bases between. From germline, CDR1 is LNHDA and CDR2 SQIVND (reference sequence). The CDR3 loop reads CASSITGVHPQHF. CDR3 coding DNA: TGTGCCAGTAGTATCACTGGGGTACATCCCCAGCATTTT.

V gene TRBV30 combines with J gene TRBJ2-7, with 11 bases that match TRBD2. CDR3 size: 14 residues. The germline V gene has CDR1 GTSNPN and CDR2 SVGIG (reference sequence). V lost 1 base and J lost 3; bases outside the gene matches: 2. Written as DNA, the CDR3 is TGTGCCTGGAGTGATCTAGCGGGGGGCTACGAGCAGTACTTC. Amino acids: CAWSDLAGGYEQYF.

This clone was detected once. The gene calls are TRBV11-2 and TRBJ2-3; the match to TRBD2 covers 12 bases. V was pared by 5 bases and J by 4 bases, with 7 bases of the junction left unmatched. Germline assignment: CDR1 SGHAT and CDR2 FQNNGV. This CDR3 has 16 amino acids. Here the CDR3 reads CASSATSGRNPDTQYF. DNA of the CDR3: TGTGCCAGCAGCGCGACTAGCGGGAGAAATCCAGATACGCAGTATTTT. Based on the CDR3 plus reference TRBV11-2 and TRBJ2-3, the full variable domain is EAGVAQSPRYKIIEKRQSVAFWCNPISGHATLYWYQQILGQGPKLLIQFQNNGVVDDSQLPKDRFSAERLKGVDSTLKIQPAKLEDSAVYLCASSATSGRNPDTQYFGPGTRLTVL.

The chain links TRBV11-2 to TRBJ2-3; 7 bases match TRBD2. Germline CDR1 SGHAT, CDR2 FQNNGV. Germline trimming cut 0 bases from V and 8 bases from J; bases unmatched to any gene: 8. CDR3 length: 15 amino acids. CDR3 sequence reads: CASSLDRASGITQYF. The CDR3 coding sequence is TGTGCCAGCAGCTTAGATCGGGCTAGCGGTATTACGCAGTATTTT.